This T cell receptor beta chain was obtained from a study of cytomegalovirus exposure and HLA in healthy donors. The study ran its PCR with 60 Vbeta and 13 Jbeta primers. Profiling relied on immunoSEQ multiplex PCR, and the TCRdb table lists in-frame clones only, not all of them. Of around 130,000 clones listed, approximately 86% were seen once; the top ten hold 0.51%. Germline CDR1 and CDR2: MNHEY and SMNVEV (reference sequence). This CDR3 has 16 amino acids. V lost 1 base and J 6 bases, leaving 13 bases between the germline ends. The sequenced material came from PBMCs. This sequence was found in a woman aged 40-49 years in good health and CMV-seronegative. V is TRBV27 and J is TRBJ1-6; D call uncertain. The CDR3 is CASSLFRSPPNSPLHF. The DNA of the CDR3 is TGTGCCAGCAGTTTATTTCGGTCTCCACCTAATTCACCCCTCCACTTT.